The 28 T cell receptor beta chains listed next were all sequenced from one sample in a study of cytomegalovirus exposure and HLA in healthy donors. The repertoire was sequenced with immunoSEQ multiplex PCR; TCRdb's copy has only in-frame clones and lacks some. The table shows roughly 59,000 clones, with around 95% occurring only once. Sequenced sample: PBMCs. The receptor set was obtained from a woman under 30 in good health and CMV-seropositive.

The chain carries TRBV18 and TRBJ2-2; perhaps TRBD2 as D (6 bases). Trimming cost V 8 bases and J 2 bases, with 12 bases left between them. Germline loops: CDR1 KGHSH, CDR2 LQKENI. This CDR3 has 14 residues. CDR3 loop: CASHRRGNTGELFF. The CDR3 DNA follows: TGTGCCAGCCATCGGCGGGGAAACACCGGGGAGCTGTTTTTT. Based on the CDR3 plus reference TRBV18 and TRBJ2-2, the full variable domain is NAGVMQNPRHLVRRRGQEARLRCSPMKGHSHVYWYRQLPEEGLKFMVYLQKENIIDESGMPKERFSAEFPKEGPSILRIQQVVRGDSAAYFCASHRRGNTGELFFGEGSRLTVL.

This chain joins TRBV4-2 and TRBJ2-3; 10 nucleotides align to TRBD2. Germline loops: CDR1 LGHNA, CDR2 YNFKEQ. CDR3 size: 15 residues. V shed 6 bases and J 3 bases; nucleotides not matched to a gene: 6. CDR3 bases: TGTGCCAGCAGACCTAGCGGGAGTGGAACAGATACGCAGTATTTT. It translates to CASRPSGSGTDTQYF.

The chain has TRBV28 and TRBJ2-7, with 8 bases fitting TRBD2. Per the germline V gene, CDR1 is MDHEN and CDR2 is SYDVKM. The CDR3 is 15 residues long. J gave up 0 bases and V 5 bases, and 6 bases lay outside the gene matches. The CDR3 DNA reads as TGTGCCAGCAGTACCGGGGGGGTAAGCTCCTACGAGCAGTACTTC. Translation gives CASSTGGVSSYEQYF.

The chain links TRBV5-4 to TRBJ2-7; TRBD2 might be the D (6 bases). The CDR3 extends over 13 amino acids. V dropped 0 bases and J dropped 7 bases, with 11 bases sitting between them. Germline V gene data show CDR1 as SGHNT and CDR2 as YYREEE (reference sequence). CDR3 bases: TGTGCCAGCAGCTTGGCGACTGCGGGAGAGCAGTACTTC. It is translated as CASSLATAGEQYF. Looking up the rest from reference TRBV5-4 and TRBJ2-7 gives the full variable domain: ETGVTQSPTHLIKTRGQQVTLRCSSQSGHNTVSWYQQALGQGPQFIFQYYREEENGRGNFPPRFSGLQFPNYSSELNVNALELDDSALYLCASSLATAGEQYFGPGTRLTVT.

V usage is TRBV27 and J usage is TRBJ2-6, with unresolved D. CDR3 length equals 15 residues. Trimming took off 6 bases at V and 0 bases at J, with 9 bases between the two ends. CDR1 MNHEY and CDR2 SMNVEV come from the germline V gene (reference sequence). The CDR3 is CASSTRLSGANVLTF. The CDR3 region has the DNA TGTGCCAGCAGCACGCGGCTCTCTGGGGCCAACGTCCTGACTTTC.

The chain links TRBV9 to TRBJ1-3; 10 nucleotides align to TRBD1. CDR3 length: 13 amino acids. CDR1 and CDR2 from the germline V gene are SGDLS and YYNGEE. V trimming: 3 bases; J trimming: 8 bases; junction bases outside the gene matches: 2. The CDR3 is CASSGDRGDTIYF. The CDR3 DNA is TGTGCCAGCAGCGGGGACAGGGGTGACACCATATATTTT. Together with reference TRBV9 and TRBJ1-3, the CDR3 gives the full variable domain: DSGVTQTPKHLITATGQRVTLRCSPRSGDLSVYWYQQSLDQGLQFLIQYYNGEERAKGNILERFSAQQFPDLHSELNLSSLELGDSALYFCASSGDRGDTIYFGEGSWLTVV.

The CDR3 DNA reads TGCGCCAGCAGTGGAGGCGGGAGGATTTACAATGAGCAGTTCTTC. Its protein is CASSGGGRIYNEQFF. This chain uses TRBV10-1 with TRBJ2-1, with 8 bases aligning to TRBD2. The CDR3 runs to 15 residues. After removal of 4 bases from V and 4 bases from J, the junction contained 6 bases not matched to a gene. The germline V gene encodes CDR1 WNHNN and CDR2 SYGVQD (reference sequence).

This chain uses TRBV30 with TRBJ1-2, with D unclear. The V end lost 0 bases, the J end lost 5 bases, and 7 bases lay between the germline ends. Germline assignment: CDR1 GTSNPN and CDR2 SVGIG (reference sequence). The CDR3 is 12 residues long. The CDR3 here is CAWSVQVYGYTF. CDR3 sequence (DNA): TGTGCCTGGAGTGTCCAGGTTTATGGCTACACCTTC.

The chain is built from TRBV10-3 and TRBJ2-5; 11 nucleotides match TRBD2. CDR1 is ENHRY, CDR2 SYGVKD, per germline. J gave up 1 base and V 8 bases, and 3 bases lay outside the gene matches. The CDR3 spans 14 residues. CDR3 nucleotide sequence: TGTGCCATCGGACTAGCGGGTATCCAAGAGACCCAGTACTTC. Amino acid sequence: CAIGLAGIQETQYF.

In this sample, this clone turned up once. This chain uses TRBV6-5 with TRBJ1-2, with TRBD1 as a possible D gene (6 bases). With 7 bases removed from V and 0 bases from J, the gap between germline ends came to 9 bases. This CDR3 spans 13 amino acids. Germline V gene data show CDR1 as MNHEY and CDR2 as SVGAGI. The DNA for the CDR3 is TGTGCCAGCACAGGACAGCCTAACTATGGCTACACCTTC. It is translated as CASTGQPNYGYTF.

This chain connects TRBV7-2 to TRBJ1-2, with TRBD1 identical over 7 bases. Germline V gives CDR1 SGHTA, CDR2 FQGNSA. The length of the CDR3 is 15 residues. Trimming cost V 7 bases and J 3 bases; bases outside gene matches: 11. DNA for the CDR3: TGTGCCAGCACCCCTGGGGGCAGGGGGGACTATGGCTACACCTTC. It yields the protein CASTPGGRGDYGYTF.

The chain employs TRBV10-1 and TRBJ2-1; D gene ambiguous. The V and J ends lost 4 bases and 12 bases respectively, with 16 bases between them. CDR3 length equals 13 residues. Germline V gene data show CDR1 as WNHNN and CDR2 as SYGVQD (reference sequence). The CDR3: CASSGDLVRGQFF. In DNA, the CDR3 is TGCGCCAGCAGTGGAGACTTAGTCCGAGGGCAGTTCTTC.

V gene TRBV7-3 combines with J gene TRBJ2-7; possible D gene TRBD2, 6 bases. The CDR3 length is 13 residues. The V end lost 5 bases, the J end lost 5 bases, and 13 bases lay between the germline ends. Germline V gene lookup returns CDR1 SGHTA and CDR2 FQGTGA. CDR3 loop: CASSPRWGDEQYF. The DNA of the CDR3 is TGTGCCAGCAGCCCCCGGTGGGGGGACGAGCAGTACTTC.

The chain joins TRBV6-5 to TRBJ1-1, with D uncertain. The CDR3 contains 13 residues. Between the trimmed V and J ends, which lost 7 bases and 1 base, there was a span of 10 bases. Germline CDR1 reads MNHEY; CDR2 reads SVGAGI. The CDR3 DNA is TGTGCCAGCACCAGTAATTCGAACACTGAAGCTTTCTTT. Translated: CASTSNSNTEAFF.

This chain connects TRBV28 to TRBJ1-4; D call uncertain. Deletions cut 5 bases from V and 5 bases from J, with 3 bases between. Germline CDR1 and CDR2: MDHEN and SYDVKM. CDR3 length equals 11 residues. The CDR3 sequence: CASSVNEKLFF. Written as DNA, the CDR3 is TGTGCCAGCAGTGTAAATGAAAAACTGTTTTTT.

The chain couples TRBV25-1 to TRBJ2-3, with 13 bases identical to TRBD2. J gave up 9 bases and V 4 bases, and 10 bases lay outside the gene matches. Germline loops: CDR1 MGHDK, CDR2 SYGVNS. The CDR3 length is 16 residues. The CDR3 sequence: CASSGGLAGTGGTQYF. CDR3 sequence (DNA): TGTGCCAGCAGTGGGGGACTAGCGGGGACCGGGGGGACGCAGTATTTT.

This clone was recorded once. The J gene is TRBJ1-3, the V gene TRBV7-9, with 8 nucleotides matching TRBD1. J gave up 4 bases and V 5 bases, and 4 bases lay outside the gene matches. The CDR3 covers 14 residues. CDR1 and CDR2 from the germline V gene are SEHNR and FQNEAQ (reference sequence). The CDR3 loop is CASSLTGGGNTIYF. In DNA form, the CDR3 reads TGTGCCAGCAGCCTAACAGGGGGAGGAAACACCATATATTTT. The whole variable domain, filled in from reference TRBV7-9 and TRBJ1-3, reads DTGVSQNPRHKITKRGQNVTFRCDPISEHNRLYWYRQTLGQGPEFLTYFQNEAQLEKSRLLSDRFSAERPKGSFSTLEIQRTEQGDSAMYLCASSLTGGGNTIYFGEGSWLTVV.

This sequence joins TRBV5-4 and TRBJ2-2; no definite D call. Germline CDR1 reads SGHNT; CDR2 reads YYREEE (reference sequence). The CDR3 runs to 13 residues. Trimming took 0 bases from V and 4 from J, leaving 4 bases between them. CDR3 DNA sequence: TGTGCCAGCAGCTTGGCTTTCACCGGGGAGCTGTTTTTT. It encodes CASSLAFTGELFF.

This chain uses TRBV9 with TRBJ1-5; D ambiguous. This CDR3 contains 14 residues. Trimming took 0 bases from V and 4 from J, leaving 8 bases between them. In germline, CDR1 is SGDLS, CDR2 YYNGEE. CDR3 in amino acids: CASSVGFGNQPQHF. The CDR3 region has the DNA TGTGCCAGCAGCGTAGGTTTCGGGAATCAGCCCCAGCATTTT.

The rearrangement uses TRBV19 and TRBJ1-2; D uncertain. Germline CDR1 and CDR2: LNHDA and SQIVND (reference sequence). V lost 0 bases and J lost 4, with 12 bases in between. The CDR3 consists of 15 residues. The CDR3 region is CASSIDGPALYGYTF. In DNA form, the CDR3 reads TGTGCCAGTAGTATAGATGGGCCAGCCCTCTATGGCTACACCTTC.

The rearrangement uses TRBV5-1 and TRBJ2-7, with 11 bases identical to TRBD1. The CDR3 covers 15 residues. CDR1 SGHRS and CDR2 YFSETQ come from the germline V gene. With 3 bases clipped from V and 4 bases from J, the junction kept 6 bases outside the gene matches. The CDR3 spells CASSSPDRGLYEQYF. The CDR3 DNA is TGCGCCAGCAGCTCGCCGGACAGGGGGCTGTACGAGCAGTACTTC.

The J gene is TRBJ2-7, the V gene TRBV7-3, with 7 bases identical to TRBD1. The CDR3 has 13 residues. Trimming took 5 bases from V and 7 from J; bases not matched to a gene: 8. Germline V gene lookup returns CDR1 SGHTA and CDR2 FQGTGA. The CDR3 spells CASSLEQGFEQYF. The CDR3 nucleotides are TGTGCCAGCAGCCTAGAACAGGGGTTTGAGCAGTACTTC.

V usage is TRBV14 and J usage is TRBJ2-1; 8 bases align to TRBD1. CDR1 SGHDN and CDR2 FVKESK come from the germline V gene. This CDR3 region has 12 residues. V gave up 3 bases and J gave up 10 bases; unmatched junction bases: 2. The CDR3 DNA reads as TGTGCCAGCAGCCATTGGGACAGGGAGCAGTTCTTC. Translation: CASSHWDREQFF.

The table lists this clone with a few counts. This chain uses TRBV11-2 with TRBJ2-1, with TRBD2 matching 12 bases. CDR3 length: 15 residues. V shed 8 bases, J shed 12 bases, and the junction held 14 bases outside the gene matches. The germline V gene encodes CDR1 SGHAT and CDR2 FQNNGV. The DNA for the CDR3 is TGTGCCAGCTTGAAACGACTAGCGGGAGTCTTTGTGCAGTTCTTC. This encodes CASLKRLAGVFVQFF.

The J gene is TRBJ2-3, the V gene TRBV6-6; 9 bases map to TRBD2. This CDR3 is 16 amino acids long. Germline assignment: CDR1 MNHNY and CDR2 SVGAGI (reference sequence). Trimming cost V 4 bases and J 3 bases; bases outside gene matches: 8. CDR3 bases: TGTGCCAGCAGTTCGATAGCGGGAGCCAAAACAGATACGCAGTATTTT. Translated, it gives CASSSIAGAKTDTQYF.

The chain recombines TRBV5-5 with TRBJ2-1; 8 bases are shared with TRBD1. CDR1 and CDR2 from the germline V gene are SGHKS and YYEKEE (reference sequence). The CDR3 totals 15 residues. J lost 3 bases, V lost 4 bases, and 6 bases had no gene match. In DNA, the CDR3 is TGTGCCAGCAGCGCCACAGGGGGGAACTACAATGAGCAGTTCTTC. This encodes CASSATGGNYNEQFF.

V and J are TRBV13 and TRBJ1-2, with D unresolved. Trimming stripped 6 bases from V and 0 bases from J, with 5 bases between. The CDR3 is 12 residues long. Germline CDR1 is PRHDT and CDR2 is FYEKMQ (reference sequence). CDR3 DNA: TGTGCCAGCAGGGAGACTAACTATGGCTACACCTTC. It translates to CASRETNYGYTF.

The gene calls are TRBV19 and TRBJ2-1; 7 nucleotides agree with TRBD2. V trimming: 4 bases; J trimming: 4 bases; junction bases outside the gene matches: 22. The CDR3 loop spans 20 amino acids. The germline gives CDR1 LNHDA, CDR2 SQIVND (reference sequence). CDR3 loop: CASSSRASGVTGRRYNEQFF. The CDR3 nucleotides are TGTGCCAGTAGTAGCCGGGCGTCGGGAGTTACCGGGAGGAGGTACAATGAGCAGTTCTTC. The full variable domain, its missing parts supplied by reference TRBV19 and TRBJ2-1, is DGGITQSPKYLFRKEGQNVTLSCEQNLNHDAMYWYRQDPGQGLRLIYYSQIVNDFQKGDIAEGYSVSREKKESFPLTVTSAQKNPTAFYLCASSSRASGVTGRRYNEQFFGPGTRLTVL.